Presented here are 21 T cell receptor beta chains from one specimen sequenced in a study of blood T cell repertoires in COVID-19. Method: immunoSEQ multiplex PCR; TCRdb's copy keeps in-frame clones and lacks some. The repertoire consists of about 220,000 clones, with 85% occurring once and the leading ten covering approximately 2.3%. The sequencing sample was made of peripheral blood. The source is a woman between 65 and 79 years old with COVID-19, enrolled during active disease.

The J gene is TRBJ1-3, the V gene TRBV4-2; no clear D gene. The V gene's germline CDR1 is LGHNA and CDR2 YNFKEQ. The V gene lost 1 base and the J gene lost 0 bases, with 7 bases spanning the gap. CDR3 length: 15 residues. The CDR3 nucleotides are TGTGCCAGCAGCCAAGGTACATACTCTGGAAACACCATATATTTT. As protein: CASSQGTYSGNTIYF.

CDR3 sequence: CASRPTGLAMETQYF. DNA for the CDR3: TGTGCCAGCAGACCAACGGGACTAGCGATGGAGACCCAGTACTTC. The chain couples TRBV6-5 to TRBJ2-5; TRBD2 aligns across 10 bases. With V trimmed by 6 bases and J by 5 bases, 9 bases remained unmatched. Germline V CDR1 and CDR2: MNHEY, SVGAGI. CDR3 length: 15 residues.

The rearrangement joins TRBV6-2 or TRBV6-3 to TRBJ2-6, with a tentative D call TRBD1 (6 bases). The V gene's germline CDR1 is MNHEY and CDR2 SVGEGT. The CDR3 is 19 residues long. V shed 2 bases and J shed 0 bases, with 17 bases lying between them. CDR3 sequence: CASSYGEDRPYSGANVLTF. Written as DNA, the CDR3 is TGTGCCAGCAGTTACGGGGAAGACAGGCCCTACTCTGGGGCCAACGTCCTGACTTTC.

The chain is built from TRBV27 and TRBJ2-7; D remains unclear. Trimming pared 4 bases from V and 4 bases from J, leaving 5 bases between. The CDR3 length is 11 residues. From germline, CDR1 is MNHEY and CDR2 SMNVEV (reference sequence). The CDR3 region is CASSSTYEQYF. The CDR3 nucleotides read TGTGCCAGCAGTTCTACTTACGAGCAGTACTTC.

V gene TRBV12-3 or TRBV12-4 combines with J gene TRBJ1-5, with D hard to call. V was shortened by 5 bases and J by 0 bases, with 5 bases between the two germline ends. The CDR3 is 13 residues long. CDR3 sequence: CASSTISNQPQHF. The DNA for the CDR3 is TGTGCCAGCAGTACTATTAGCAATCAGCCCCAGCATTTT.

J is TRBJ1-6 and V is TRBV7-2; unclear D gene. Germline assignment: CDR1 SGHTA and CDR2 FQGNSA. Between the trimmed V and J ends, which lost 0 bases and 7 bases, there was a span of 16 bases. This CDR3 region has 17 residues. CDR3 loop: CASSLAATTSGNSPLHF. For the CDR3, the DNA is TGTGCCAGCAGCTTAGCGGCTACAACTTCCGGGAATTCACCCCTCCACTTT.

The rearrangement links TRBV6-5 to TRBJ2-3, with D uncertain. Per germline, CDR1 MNHEY and CDR2 SVGAGI. There are 14 residues in the CDR3. Trimming cost V 0 bases and J 0 bases, with 4 bases left between them. The CDR3 spells CASSYSGSTDTQYF. The CDR3 nucleotides are TGTGCCAGCAGTTACTCGGGCAGCACAGATACGCAGTATTTT.

The chain recombines TRBV12-5 with TRBJ2-1; 8 bases line up with TRBD2. Germline V gene sequence: CDR1 LGHNT, CDR2 FRNRAP. The CDR3 sequence is 17 residues long. V dropped 1 base and J dropped 4; count of bases not matched to a gene: 9. CDR3 amino acids: CASGLGARAGGYNEQFF. The CDR3, as DNA: TGTGCTAGTGGTTTGGGCGCTAGGGCGGGGGGATACAATGAGCAGTTCTTC.

The chain combines TRBV7-6 with TRBJ2-3; 12 nucleotides align to TRBD1. From germline, CDR1 is SGHVS and CDR2 FNYEAQ. The CDR3 loop spans 16 amino acids. With 5 bases clipped from V and 2 bases from J, the junction kept 5 bases outside the gene matches. The chain's CDR3 is CASSLGQGANTDTQYF. The CDR3 nucleotides are TGTGCCAGCAGCCTGGGACAGGGGGCGAACACAGATACGCAGTATTTT. The entire variable domain, with the rest obtained from reference TRBV7-6 and TRBJ2-3, is as follows: GAGVSQSPRYKVTKRGQDVALRCDPISGHVSLYWYRQALGQGPEFLTYFNYEAQQDKSGLPNDRFSAERPEGSISTLTIQRTEQRDSAMYRCASSLGQGANTDTQYFGPGTRLTVL.

The J gene is TRBJ2-5, the V gene TRBV6-5, with TRBD1 as a possible D gene (7 bases). V was trimmed by 6 bases and J by 5 bases, leaving 13 bases between them. The CDR3 length is 13 residues. The germline CDR1 and CDR2 sequences are MNHEY and SVGAGI. The CDR3 bases are TGTGCCAGCAGAGAGACAGGGAGGGAGACCCAGTACTTC. It encodes CASRETGRETQYF.

The V gene is TRBV19, the J gene TRBJ1-4; tentative D call: TRBD1 (5 bases). Trimming removed 6 bases at V and 0 bases at J, with 11 bases between. The germline V gene encodes CDR1 LNHDA and CDR2 SQIVND (reference sequence). This CDR3 is 15 amino acids long. The CDR3 nucleotides read TGTGCCAGTAGCCCCCAGGGTACAACTAATGAAAAACTGTTTTTT. Translation: CASSPQGTTNEKLFF.

The chain links TRBV18 to TRBJ2-3; D may be TRBD2 (6 bases). The CDR3 consists of 15 residues. Trimming cost V 3 bases and J 4 bases, with 14 bases left between them. Germline loops: CDR1 KGHSH, CDR2 LQKENI. CDR3 in amino acids: CASSPVTGEPDTQYF. The CDR3 DNA follows: TGTGCCAGCTCACCGGTGACGGGAGAACCAGATACGCAGTATTTT.

J is TRBJ1-5 and V is TRBV18; TRBD1 might be the D (6 bases). Germline V gene data show CDR1 as KGHSH and CDR2 as LQKENI. V was trimmed by 4 bases and J by 0 bases, leaving 16 bases between them. The CDR3 sequence is 17 residues long. CDR3 in DNA: TGTGCCAGCTCACGGGCAGGGGCCATTTATAGCAATCAGCCCCAGCATTTT. Translating it yields CASSRAGAIYSNQPQHF.

V usage is TRBV19 and J usage is TRBJ2-7; TRBD2 might be the D (8 bases). Trimming pared 2 bases from V and 4 bases from J, leaving 24 bases between. This CDR3 is built from 18 residues. The germline V gene encodes CDR1 LNHDA and CDR2 SQIVND (reference sequence). CDR3 DNA: TGTGCCAGTAGTATATCTCCACGGGAGGGACAGACAATTTACGAGCAGTACTTC. Translation: CASSISPREGQTIYEQYF.

This chain uses TRBV5-4 with TRBJ1-6; weak D call: TRBD1 (5 bases). V lost 3 bases to trimming and J lost 7 bases, with 17 bases between them. The CDR3 has 16 residues. Germline V gene lookup returns CDR1 SGHNT and CDR2 YYREEE (reference sequence). The CDR3 sequence is CASSSGPTGANSPLHF. CDR3 nucleotides: TGTGCCAGCAGCTCCGGACCCACAGGTGCCAATTCACCCCTCCACTTT.

V is TRBV6-5 and J is TRBJ1-1; 9 nucleotides agree with TRBD1. J was trimmed by 3 bases and V by 8 bases; bases with no gene match: 7. The CDR3 runs 14 residues. Germline V gene data show CDR1 as MNHEY and CDR2 as SVGAGI. The CDR3 DNA reads TGTGCCAGCCACACACAGGGGGCTGACACTGAAGCTTTCTTT. Translating gives CASHTQGADTEAFF.

V gene TRBV5-4 combines with J gene TRBJ1-2; TRBD1 aligns across 7 bases. This CDR3 is built from 14 residues. Trimming at V came to 3 bases and at J to 4 bases, leaving 6 bases not matched to a gene. The germline gives CDR1 SGHNT, CDR2 YYREEE (reference sequence). As DNA, the CDR3 is TGTGCCAGCAGCTCCACAGGGGAGGCCTATGGCTACACCTTC. This codes for CASSSTGEAYGYTF.

This clone was seen a single time. The chain recombines TRBV7-2 with TRBJ1-6, with D perhaps TRBD1 (6 bases). CDR1 is SGHTA, CDR2 FQGNSA, per germline. With 1 base removed from V and 4 bases from J, the gap between germline ends came to 11 bases. The CDR3 spans 16 residues. CDR3 DNA: TGTGCCAGCAGCTTAGGGAGCCAGGGGTATAATTCACCCCTCCACTTT. As protein: CASSLGSQGYNSPLHF.

The chain joins TRBV6-1 to TRBJ1-4, with a possible D match to TRBD1 (5 bases). The CDR3 is made up of 17 amino acids. The germline V and J ends were trimmed by 0 bases and 7 bases, with 18 bases remaining between them. Germline loops: CDR1 MNHNS, CDR2 SASEGT. CDR3 sequence reads: CASSEARREAGREKLFF. As DNA, the CDR3 is TGTGCCAGCAGTGAAGCGCGTAGGGAGGCAGGGCGTGAAAAACTGTTTTTT.

The sample holds many counts of this clone. Other DNA sequences in the sample encode the same CDR3. This sequence joins TRBV6-2 or TRBV6-3 and TRBJ1-1, with 7 bases identical to TRBD1. Germline V gene data show CDR1 as MNHEY and CDR2 as SVGEGT. This CDR3 region has 12 residues. After removal of 3 bases from V and 9 bases from J, the junction contained 4 bases not matched to a gene. The CDR3 is CASSYSGGKAFF. In nucleotides, the CDR3 is TGTGCCAGCAGTTATTCAGGGGGGAAAGCTTTCTTT.

The chain has TRBV7-9 and TRBJ2-7, with 7 bases matching TRBD1. Germline CDR1 SEHNR, CDR2 FQNEAQ (reference sequence). The CDR3 consists of 15 residues. The ends lost 2 bases at V and 0 bases at J; junction bases unmatched: 4. CDR3 sequence: CASSLQTGSSYEQYF. CDR3 bases: TGTGCCAGCAGCTTACAGACAGGGAGCTCCTACGAGCAGTACTTC.